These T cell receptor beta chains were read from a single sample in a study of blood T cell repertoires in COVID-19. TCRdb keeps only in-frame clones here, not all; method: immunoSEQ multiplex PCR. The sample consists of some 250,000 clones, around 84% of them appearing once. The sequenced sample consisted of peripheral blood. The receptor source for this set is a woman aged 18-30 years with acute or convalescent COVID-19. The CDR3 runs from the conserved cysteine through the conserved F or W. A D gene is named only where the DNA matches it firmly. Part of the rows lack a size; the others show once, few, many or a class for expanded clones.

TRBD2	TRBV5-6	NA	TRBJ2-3	TGTGCCAGCAGCTTGACTAGCGGGAGTGGTACAGATACGCAGTATTTT	CASSLTSGSGTDTQYF
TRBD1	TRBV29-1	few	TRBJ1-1	TGCAGCGCTCGACAGGGAGGAGACACTGAAGCTTTCTTT	CSARQGGDTEAFF
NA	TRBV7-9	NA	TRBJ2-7	TGTGCCAGCAGCTCCCCGGGGGTTGGGGAGCAGTACTTC	CASSSPGVGEQYF
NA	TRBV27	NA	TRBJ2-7	TGTGCCAGCAGTTCCGAGGGATTCTACGAGCAGTACTTC	CASSSEGFYEQYF
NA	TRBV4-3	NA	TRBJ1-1	TGCGCCAGCAGCCAAGATGGGGCCACGAACACTGAAGCTTTCTTT	CASSQDGATNTEAFF
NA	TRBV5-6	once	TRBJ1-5	TGTGCCAGCAGCGCCGGGACAACCAGTTATAGCAATCAGCCCCAGCATTTT	CASSAGTTSYSNQPQHF
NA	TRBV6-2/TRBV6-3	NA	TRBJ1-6	TGTGCCAGCAGTCAGCTGGGGCCCAGTGCACCCCTCCACTTT	CASSQLGPSAPLHF
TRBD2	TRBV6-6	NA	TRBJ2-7	TGTGCCAGCAGACCCGGGACTAGCGGGCGGGGGTACGAGCAGTACTTC	CASRPGTSGRGYEQYF
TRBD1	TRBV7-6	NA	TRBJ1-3	TGTGCCAGCAGCTTAGGACAGGGAGGTGCTGGAAACACCATATATTTT	CASSLGQGGAGNTIYF
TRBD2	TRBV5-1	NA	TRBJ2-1	TGCGCCAGCAGCTTGATGACTAGCGGGAGTAGCAATGAGCAGTTCTTC	CASSLMTSGSSNEQFF
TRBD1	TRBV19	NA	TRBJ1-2	TGTGCCAGTAGTAGGGGACAGGGGCAAACCTATGGCTACACCTTC	CASSRGQGQTYGYTF
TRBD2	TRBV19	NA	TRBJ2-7	TGTGCCAGTAGTTTGTGGACTAGCGGGATCGACGAGCAGTACTTC	CASSLWTSGIDEQYF
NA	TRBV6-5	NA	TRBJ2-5	TGTGCCAGCAGTTACTCGCAGGGAGGAGAGACCCAGTACTTC	CASSYSQGGETQYF
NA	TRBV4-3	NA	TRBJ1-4	TGCGCCAGCAGCCTGGAAGTGACAGGAAATAATGAAAAACTGTTTTTT	CASSLEVTGNNEKLFF
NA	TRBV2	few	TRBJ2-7	TGTGCCAGCTGGGTTGACAGAACCTACGAGCAGTACTTC	CASWVDRTYEQYF
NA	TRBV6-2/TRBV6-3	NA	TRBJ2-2	TGTGCCAGCAGTTACCGGGACACCGGGGAGCTGTTTTTT	CASSYRDTGELFF
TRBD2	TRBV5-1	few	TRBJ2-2	TGCGCCAGCAGCTGGACTAGCGGGAGCCCGAACACCGGGGAGCTGTTTTTT	CASSWTSGSPNTGELFF
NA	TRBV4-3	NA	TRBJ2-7	TGCGCCAGCAGCCGAAGTTCGGGGGACTCCTACGAGCAGTACTTC	CASSRSSGDSYEQYF
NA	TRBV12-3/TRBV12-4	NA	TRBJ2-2	TGTGCCAGCAAGGGGCGGGGGGAGCTGTTTTTT	CASKGRGELFF
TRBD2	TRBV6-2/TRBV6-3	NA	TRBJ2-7	TGTGCCAGCAGTTACCTAGCGGGAGAAGGGTACGAGCAGTACTTC	CASSYLAGEGYEQYF
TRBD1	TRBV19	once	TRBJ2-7	TGTGCCAGTAGTACCCCCGTGGGACAGGGTTCCTACGAGCAGTACTTC	CASSTPVGQGSYEQYF
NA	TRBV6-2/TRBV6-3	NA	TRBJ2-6	TGTGCCAGCAGTTACTCGAGGGTCAGAAGCTCTGGGGCCAACGTCCTGACTTTC	CASSYSRVRSSGANVLTF
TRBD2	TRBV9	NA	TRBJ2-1	TGTGCCAGCAGCTTCGGGACTAGCGGGAGGCCCAATGAGCAGTTCTTC	CASSFGTSGRPNEQFF
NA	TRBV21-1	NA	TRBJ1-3	TGTGCCAGCAGCAAACGCTCTGGAAACACCATATATTTT	CASSKRSGNTIYF
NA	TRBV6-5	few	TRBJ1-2	TGTGCCAGCAGTTCCCCGGGACACCATGGCTACACCTTC	CASSSPGHHGYTF
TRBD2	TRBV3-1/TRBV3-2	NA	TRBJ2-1	TGTGCCAGCAACCACGGGGGTACTAGCGGGAGCAGAGGCAATGAGCAGTTCTTC	CASNHGGTSGSRGNEQFF
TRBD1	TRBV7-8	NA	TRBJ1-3	TGTGCCAGCATGACAGGGGGCCCGCCTGGAAACACCATATATTTT	CASMTGGPPGNTIYF
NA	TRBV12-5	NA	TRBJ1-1	TGTGCTAGTGGTTTGACAGGAACGAACACTGAAGCTTTCTTT	CASGLTGTNTEAFF
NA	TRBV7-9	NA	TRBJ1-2	TGTGCCAGCAGCTTGGGAGGGTCGGGGTACTATGGCTACACCTTC	CASSLGGSGYYGYTF
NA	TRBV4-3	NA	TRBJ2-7	TGCGCCAGCAGCCAAGATACGCGAACCTACGAGCAGTACTTC	CASSQDTRTYEQYF
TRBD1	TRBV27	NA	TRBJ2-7	TGTGCCAGCAGTCCCCTGACAGGGTACTACGAGCAGTACTTC	CASSPLTGYYEQYF
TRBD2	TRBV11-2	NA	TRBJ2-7	TGTGCCAGCAGCTTGTCCAGAACCGGGACTAGGGCCCAAGCAGGGTACTTC	CASSLSRTGTRAQAGYF
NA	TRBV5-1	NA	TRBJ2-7	TGCGCCAGCAGCTTGGTAGGGGAAGCCTACGAGCAGTACTTC	CASSLVGEAYEQYF
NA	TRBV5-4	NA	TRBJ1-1	TGTGCCAGCAGCTTGGCTACAGAGTATACTGAAGCTTTCTTT	CASSLATEYTEAFF
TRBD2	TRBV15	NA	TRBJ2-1	TGTGCCACCAGCAGAGATTCGCTAGCGGGAGGGTACAATGAGCAGTTCTTC	CATSRDSLAGGYNEQFF
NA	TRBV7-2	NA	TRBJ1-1	TGTGCCAGTCATCCGGCCGGCGGGGGGAACACTGAAGCTTTCTTT	CASHPAGGGNTEAFF
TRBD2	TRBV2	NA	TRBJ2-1	TGTGCCAGCAGTGCCCGACTAGCGGGAGTGTCCTACTCCTACAATGAGCAGTTCTTC	CASSARLAGVSYSYNEQFF
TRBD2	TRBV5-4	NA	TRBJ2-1	TGTGCCAGCAGAGGACTAGCGGGTAGTCCTATTACTTACAATGAGCAGTTCTTC	CASRGLAGSPITYNEQFF
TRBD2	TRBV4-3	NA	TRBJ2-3	TGCGCCAGCAGCCAAGGGGAGCGGGAGGGCCTATATTTT	CASSQGEREGLYF
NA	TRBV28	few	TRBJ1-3	TGTGCCAGCAGGGACAGCGTCGGAAACACCATATATTTT	CASRDSVGNTIYF
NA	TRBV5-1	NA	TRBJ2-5	TGCGCCAGCAGGGGTCAGGGATTGCGAGAGACCCAGTACTTC	CASRGQGLRETQYF
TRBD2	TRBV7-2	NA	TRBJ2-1	TGTGCCAGCAGCTCCCTAGCGGGCCAAGGATACAATGAGCAGTTCTTC	CASSSLAGQGYNEQFF
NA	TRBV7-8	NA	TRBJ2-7	TGTGCCAGCAGCTTAACCGTCAGGGTCGAGTCCTACGAGCAGTACTTC	CASSLTVRVESYEQYF
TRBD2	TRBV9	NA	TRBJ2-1	TGTGCCAGCAGCGTCCAACAGGAAGGGCTAGCGGCTAGCTACAATGAGCAGTTCTTC	CASSVQQEGLAASYNEQFF
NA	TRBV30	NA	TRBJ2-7	TGTGCCTGGAGTCAGGACTTGTCCTACGAGCAGTACTTC	CAWSQDLSYEQYF
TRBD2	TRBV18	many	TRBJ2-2	TGTGCCAGCTCACCACGGCCCGGGAGGACCGGGGAGCTGTTTTTT	CASSPRPGRTGELFF
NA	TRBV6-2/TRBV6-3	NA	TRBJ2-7	TGTGCCAGCAGTTACCTTGGACAGACCTACGAGCAGTACTTC	CASSYLGQTYEQYF
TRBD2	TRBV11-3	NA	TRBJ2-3	TGTGCCAGCAGCCCCGGGACTAGCTCAACACGTACGCAGTATTTT	CASSPGTSSTRTQYF
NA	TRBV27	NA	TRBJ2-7	TGTGCCAGCAGTTTACCCGGGTTCGGCGAGCAGTACTTC	CASSLPGFGEQYF